This T cell receptor (beta chain) is from a study of T cell responses to AZD1222 COVID-19 vaccine. Points on this clone: Its antigen remains unidentified.

Libraries were prepared by immunoSEQ multiplex PCR; TCRdb keeps only in-frame clonotypes and omits some of them. The sample has 100,000 to 150,000 clones; about 90% are singletons. The CDR3 totals 12 residues. Trimming took off 5 bases at V and 8 bases at J, with 10 bases between the two ends. Germline CDR1 reads LNHDA; CDR2 reads SQIVND (reference sequence). The study's findings and limits: It should be noted that donors were predominantly white British and more often female, and clonal diversity was possibly underestimated. Compared with day 0, the breadth and depth of the Spike-specific TCR repertoire rose significantly after two doses of AZD1222. Just a handful of AZD1222 recipients tested seropositive at baseline.

The clonotype comes from an adult who received the AZD1222 COVID-19 vaccine. This chain connects TRBV19 to TRBJ2-1; tentative D call: TRBD2 (6 bases). The material sequenced was peripheral blood, taken 28 days after the second AZD1222 dose. Here the CDR3 DNA reads TGTGCCAGTAGTTTTGGGGACTATGAGCAGTTCTTC. Its translation is CASSFGDYEQFF.